The next 24 T cell receptor beta chains were all read from a single sample in a study of blood T cell repertoires in COVID-19. Generated by immunoSEQ multiplex PCR, the TCRdb table keeps only in-frame clones and is missing some. In the table there are some 300,000 clones, roughly 90% of which are singletons. The sample consisted of peripheral blood. These receptor sequences come from a woman in her 40s with COVID-19, enrolled during active disease.

This clone was observed a single time. This chain links TRBV9 with TRBJ2-3; 8 nucleotides match TRBD2. CDR3 size: 15 residues. V trimming: 2 bases; J trimming: 4 bases; junction bases outside the gene matches: 6. The germline V gene has CDR1 SGDLS and CDR2 YYNGEE. The CDR3 coding sequence is TGTGCCAGCAGCGTGAGCGGGAGTATCGCAGATACGCAGTATTTT. Its translation is CASSVSGSIADTQYF. The full variable domain, with the rest looked up from reference TRBV9 and TRBJ2-3, is DSGVTQTPKHLITATGQRVTLRCSPRSGDLSVYWYQQSLDQGLQFLIQYYNGEERAKGNILERFSAQQFPDLHSELNLSSLELGDSALYFCASSVSGSIADTQYFGPGTRLTVL.

V and J are TRBV7-9 and TRBJ1-4, with TRBD1 matching over 10 bases. V lost 4 bases, J lost 8 bases, and 7 bases stayed unmatched. The CDR3 extends over 15 amino acids. Germline V gene lookup returns CDR1 SEHNR and CDR2 FQNEAQ (reference sequence). CDR3 region: CASSSRPGQGEKLFF. The CDR3 bases are TGTGCCAGCAGCTCACGCCCGGGACAGGGGGAAAAACTGTTTTTT.

The rearrangement uses TRBV5-1 and TRBJ1-2, with D uncertain. The CDR3 length is 12 residues. V was cut by 8 bases and J by 2 bases, with 10 bases left in between. Germline V lookup: CDR1 SGHRS, CDR2 YFSETQ. The CDR3 here is CASSSRNYGYTF. The CDR3 region has the DNA TGCGCCAGTTCCTCGAGGAACTATGGCTACACCTTC.

The chain has TRBV7-9 and TRBJ1-5; possible D gene TRBD1, 5 bases. Germline CDR1 SEHNR, CDR2 FQNEAQ (reference sequence). Deletions cut 1 base from V and 4 bases from J, with 11 bases between. The CDR3 has 15 amino acids. CDR3 DNA sequence: TGTGCCAGCAGCTTAGATCTAGGGGCAAATCAGCCCCAGCATTTT. This sequence encodes CASSLDLGANQPQHF.

This clone was seen only once. CDR3 loop: CAIIQGALDTGELFF. Written as DNA, the CDR3 is TGTGCCATTATACAGGGGGCCTTAGACACCGGGGAGCTGTTTTTT. The J gene is TRBJ2-2, the V gene TRBV2, with 9 nucleotides matching TRBD1. Germline V gene sequence: CDR1 SNHLY, CDR2 FYNNEI. The ends lost 10 bases at V and 3 bases at J; junction bases unmatched: 9. The CDR3 has 15 amino acids.

This chain connects TRBV13 to TRBJ1-2; D ambiguous. Germline V gene lookup returns CDR1 PRHDT and CDR2 FYEKMQ (reference sequence). The CDR3 runs to 13 residues. Trimming stripped 0 bases from V and 8 bases from J, with 10 bases between. The CDR3 is CASSLGTPGGYTF. In DNA, the CDR3 is TGTGCCAGCAGCTTAGGGACTCCGGGGGGCTACACCTTC.

The chain links TRBV5-8 to TRBJ2-3, with a possible D match to TRBD2 (5 bases). The V gene's germline CDR1 is SGHTS and CDR2 YDEGEE. The V end lost 0 bases, the J end lost 3 bases, and 11 bases lay between the germline ends. CDR3 size: 15 residues. CDR3 amino acids: CASSLGQPGTDTQYF. The CDR3 coding sequence is TGTGCCAGCAGCTTGGGGCAGCCGGGGACAGATACGCAGTATTTT.

This clone was counted between two and nine times. The chain uses TRBV7-9 and TRBJ1-1; possible D gene TRBD1, 5 bases. Trimming stripped 5 bases from V and 4 bases from J, with 17 bases between. This CDR3 region has 15 residues. Per germline, CDR1 SEHNR and CDR2 FQNEAQ (reference sequence). Here the CDR3 DNA reads TGTGCCAGCAGCCCTCCTGTTGGGGCCGGCACTGAAGCTTTCTTT. Translation: CASSPPVGAGTEAFF.

This clone was seen only once. The chain is built from TRBV14 and TRBJ1-2; tentative D call: TRBD1 (5 bases). In germline, CDR1 is SGHDN, CDR2 FVKESK. Trimming removed 0 bases from V and 3 bases from J, with 14 bases in between. The CDR3 extends over 16 amino acids. CDR3 sequence reads: CASSQDWGLVDYGYTF. In DNA form, the CDR3 reads TGTGCCAGCAGCCAAGATTGGGGACTGGTTGACTATGGCTACACCTTC.

V and J are TRBV9 and TRBJ2-1; TRBD2 matches at 7 bases. This CDR3 has 16 amino acids. Trimming cost V 0 bases and J 4 bases; bases outside gene matches: 7. Germline V gives CDR1 SGDLS, CDR2 YYNGEE. CDR3 in amino acids: CASSVAPFSGYNEQFF. The CDR3 nucleotides are TGTGCCAGCAGCGTAGCGCCGTTTAGCGGGTACAATGAGCAGTTCTTC.

The chain recombines TRBV4-1 with TRBJ1-5, with 9 bases lining up with TRBD1. V gave up 4 bases and J gave up 6 bases; unmatched junction bases: 13. The CDR3 is 17 amino acids. Per germline, CDR1 MGHRA and CDR2 YSYEKL. The CDR3 DNA sequence: TGCGCCAGCAGCCCTATAGCTTTAGGGACAGGGTTTCAGCCCCAGCATTTT. Its protein product is CASSPIALGTGFQPQHF.

The chain combines TRBV5-4 with TRBJ1-5; D is unresolved. The CDR3 runs 13 residues. Germline V gene lookup returns CDR1 SGHNT and CDR2 YYREEE (reference sequence). With 0 bases removed from V and 3 bases from J, the gap between germline ends came to 4 bases. The CDR3 nucleotides read TGTGCCAGCAGCTTGGACATCAATCAGCCCCAGCATTTT. Its translation: CASSLDINQPQHF.

CDR3 DNA sequence: TGTGCCAGTACCCCGGGGGGGACCCCCAGAAATCAGCCCCAGCATTTT. This encodes CASTPGGTPRNQPQHF. The J gene is TRBJ1-5, the V gene TRBV19; tentatively, D is TRBD1 (5 bases). Germline V CDR1 and CDR2: LNHDA, SQIVND (reference sequence). The length of the CDR3 is 16 residues. Trimming left V 7 bases short and J 4 bases short, with 20 bases between.

This clone was seen a single time. In nucleotides, the CDR3 is TGTGCCAGCAGCTTACCCCCTAACGACGGGTACTATGGCTACACCTTC. Translation: CASSLPPNDGYYGYTF. The V call is TRBV7-9, the J call TRBJ1-2, with D hard to call. Looked up from germline, CDR1 is SEHNR and CDR2 is FQNEAQ (reference sequence). CDR3 length equals 16 residues. Trimming stripped 2 bases from V and 3 bases from J, with 16 bases between. Looking up the rest from reference TRBV7-9 and TRBJ1-2 gives the full variable domain: DTGVSQNPRHKITKRGQNVTFRCDPISEHNRLYWYRQTLGQGPEFLTYFQNEAQLEKSRLLSDRFSAERPKGSFSTLEIQRTEQGDSAMYLCASSLPPNDGYYGYTFGSGTRLTVV.

The V and J genes are TRBV28 and TRBJ2-5, with TRBD1 identical over 8 bases. The CDR3 sequence is 16 residues long. The ends lost 6 bases at V and 5 bases at J; junction bases unmatched: 14. Germline V lookup: CDR1 MDHEN, CDR2 SYDVKM. The CDR3 reads CASSLLGTGVGETQYF. The CDR3 DNA follows: TGTGCCAGCAGCCTACTTGGGACAGGAGTCGGGGAGACCCAGTACTTC.

The chain couples TRBV2 to TRBJ2-3, with unresolved D. V was pared by 1 base and J by 10 bases, with 6 bases between. The germline CDR1 and CDR2 sequences are SNHLY and FYNNEI. The CDR3 totals 11 residues. The CDR3 bases are TGTGCCAGCAGTGAAGGTAGTTCGCAGTATTTT. Protein product: CASSEGSSQYF.

The rearrangement uses TRBV6-2 or TRBV6-3 and TRBJ2-5; D is unresolved. V lost 5 bases, J lost 2 bases, and 12 bases lay in between. Germline lookup yields CDR1 MNHEY and CDR2 SVGEGT. The CDR3 covers 14 residues. The CDR3 DNA is TGTGCCAGCAGTGGCCCAGGCGATCAAGAGACCCAGTACTTC. This translates into CASSGPGDQETQYF.

This CDR3 is CASSPLDRGSTEAFF. CDR3 bases: TGTGCCAGCAGTCCCCTAGACAGGGGATCCACTGAAGCTTTCTTT. The chain is built from TRBV27 and TRBJ1-1, with 8 bases aligning to TRBD1. The CDR3 covers 15 residues. Looked up from germline, CDR1 is MNHEY and CDR2 is SMNVEV (reference sequence). The V and J ends lost 5 bases and 4 bases, in that order; junction bases with no gene match: 9.

The chain links TRBV7-9 to TRBJ1-2; TRBD1 is a possible D gene (6 bases). Germline CDR1 SEHNR, CDR2 FQNEAQ (reference sequence). CDR3 length: 14 amino acids. Trimming stripped 5 bases from V and 2 bases from J, with 12 bases between. CDR3 in amino acids: CASSEPQGNYGYTF. Here the CDR3 DNA reads TGTGCCAGCAGCGAGCCACAGGGCAACTATGGCTACACCTTC. The full variable domain, completed using reference TRBV7-9 and TRBJ1-2, is DTGVSQNPRHKITKRGQNVTFRCDPISEHNRLYWYRQTLGQGPEFLTYFQNEAQLEKSRLLSDRFSAERPKGSFSTLEIQRTEQGDSAMYLCASSEPQGNYGYTFGSGTRLTVV.

The chain couples TRBV4-2 to TRBJ2-1, with 16 bases lining up with TRBD2. This CDR3 region has 15 residues. The germline gives CDR1 LGHNA, CDR2 YNFKEQ. J gave up 5 bases and V 10 bases, and 5 bases lay outside the gene matches. As DNA, the CDR3 is TGTGCCACCACTGGGACTAGCGGGAGGGACAATGAGCAGTTCTTC. Translating gives CATTGTSGRDNEQFF.

The chain combines TRBV19 with TRBJ2-7, with 7 bases fitting TRBD2. CDR1 and CDR2 from the germline V gene are LNHDA and SQIVND (reference sequence). This CDR3 comprises 16 residues. V trimming: 3 bases; J trimming: 7 bases; junction bases outside the gene matches: 15. CDR3 nucleotide sequence: TGTGCCAGTAGTATCCTCATCGGCAGCGGGAAGGGGGAGCAGTACTTC. Residues: CASSILIGSGKGEQYF. The full variable domain, rest sourced from reference TRBV19 and TRBJ2-7, is DGGITQSPKYLFRKEGQNVTLSCEQNLNHDAMYWYRQDPGQGLRLIYYSQIVNDFQKGDIAEGYSVSREKKESFPLTVTSAQKNPTAFYLCASSILIGSGKGEQYFGPGTRLTVT.

The CDR3 region has the DNA TGTGCCAGCAGCCCCGATGGGCAGGGCCATTCACCCCTCCACTTT. As protein: CASSPDGQGHSPLHF. V is TRBV7-2 and J is TRBJ1-6, with D possibly being TRBD1 (5 bases). V lost 5 bases and J 8 bases, leaving 16 bases between the germline ends. The V gene's germline CDR1 is SGHTA and CDR2 FQGNSA. This CDR3 is built from 15 residues.

V usage is TRBV30 and J usage is TRBJ2-5, with a weak D call TRBD1 (5 bases). Germline V gives CDR1 GTSNPN, CDR2 SVGIG (reference sequence). Trimming took off 7 bases at V and 0 bases at J, with 15 bases between the two ends. The CDR3 extends over 14 amino acids. The CDR3 DNA is TGTGCCTCCGGAAAAGGGGCTTACCAAGAGACCCAGTACTTC. This sequence encodes CASGKGAYQETQYF. The variable domain in full, completed from reference TRBV30 and TRBJ2-5, reads SQTIHQWPATLVQPVGSPLSLECTVEGTSNPNLYWYRQAAGRGLQLLFYSVGIGQISSEVPQNLSASRPQDRQFILSSKKLLLSDSGFYLCASGKGAYQETQYFGPGTRLLVL.

V usage is TRBV6-6 and J usage is TRBJ1-5; 10 nucleotides match TRBD1. The CDR3 runs 15 residues. The junction had 9 bases not matched to a gene; V was cut back by 6 bases and J by 7 bases. Per the germline V gene, CDR1 is MNHNY and CDR2 is SVGAGI (reference sequence). The CDR3 sequence: CASSPRGQGGQPQHF. The CDR3 coding sequence is TGTGCCAGCAGCCCACGAGGACAGGGGGGGCAGCCCCAGCATTTT.